The next 9 T cell receptor beta chains were all read from a single sample in a study of cytomegalovirus exposure and HLA in healthy donors. Use of 60 Vbeta and 13 Jbeta primers characterized the PCR. This table comes from immunoSEQ multiplex PCR, and its TCRdb copy is limited to in-frame clones, with some not included. The data show 50,000 or so clones, around 82% seen once. The source material was PBMCs. These receptor sequences come from a boy between 10 and 17 years old in good health and CMV-seropositive.

This chain uses TRBV2 with TRBJ1-1; 8 positions match TRBD1. The ends lost 8 bases at V and 0 bases at J; junction bases unmatched: 2. The germline gives CDR1 SNHLY, CDR2 FYNNEI. This CDR3 has 13 residues. CDR3 coding DNA: TGTGCCAGCGGACAGGGAGTGAACACTGAAGCTTTCTTT. Translated, it gives CASGQGVNTEAFF.

The V gene is TRBV2, the J gene TRBJ2-3, with 12 positions matching TRBD2. Germline V lookup: CDR1 SNHLY, CDR2 FYNNEI. CDR3 length: 15 residues. Trimming removed 5 bases from V and 5 bases from J; junction bases left unmatched: 5. The CDR3 loop reads CASSWTSGDQDTQYF. CDR3 nucleotide sequence: TGTGCCAGCAGTTGGACTAGCGGGGATCAAGATACGCAGTATTTT. The entire variable domain, with the rest obtained from reference TRBV2 and TRBJ2-3, is as follows: EPEVTQTPSHQVTQMGQEVILRCVPISNHLYFYWYRQILGQKVEFLVSFYNNEISEKSEIFDDQFSVERPDGSNFTLKIRSTKLEDSAMYFCASSWTSGDQDTQYFGPGTRLTVL.

This chain uses TRBV7-9 with TRBJ2-1; D is unresolved. CDR1 and CDR2 from the germline V gene are SEHNR and FQNEAQ (reference sequence). The CDR3 covers 13 residues. Trimming removed 1 base from V and 3 bases from J, with 4 bases in between. In nucleotides, the CDR3 is TGTGCCAGCAGCTTAGTCAGCTACAATGAGCAGTTCTTC. Translation gives CASSLVSYNEQFF.

This chain joins TRBV5-6 and TRBJ1-2; no definite D call. Germline CDR1 reads SGHDT; CDR2 reads YYEEEE. The ends were cut back, 4 bases at V and 4 bases at J, with 11 bases in the middle. There are 13 residues in the CDR3. The CDR3 region is CASSRRGAYGYTF. CDR3 nucleotides: TGTGCCAGCAGCCGTCGGGGAGCCTATGGCTACACCTTC.

This sequence joins TRBV6-6 and TRBJ2-2, with a possible D match to TRBD2 (6 bases). This CDR3 has 13 residues. V was clipped by 6 bases and J by 6 bases, with 11 bases between them. CDR1 is MNHNY and CDR2 is SVGAGI in the germline V gene (reference sequence). The DNA of the CDR3 is TGTGCCAGCAGCCCACGGGGGTCCGGGGAGCTGTTTTTT. It yields the protein CASSPRGSGELFF.

This chain links TRBV9 with TRBJ1-2; weak D call: TRBD1 (6 bases). The CDR3 runs to 12 residues. Germline values: CDR1 SGDLS, CDR2 YYNGEE. V was pared by 4 bases and J by 8 bases, with 12 bases between. The CDR3 region has the DNA TGTGCCAGCAGCCGACAGGCGGAAGGCTACACCTTC. Translating it yields CASSRQAEGYTF.

Comments on this clone: One end of the junction fails to match germline, which may point to a read error. This chain's CDR3 is CASSQRGEPGGRRDGYTF. CDR3 bases: TGTGCTAGCAGCCAAAGGGGGGAACCAGGGGGCAGACGTGATGGCTACACCTTC. This chain links TRBV7-7 with TRBJ1-2; TRBD1 matches 8 bases. This CDR3 has 18 amino acids. CDR1 and CDR2 (germline): SSHAT, FNYEAQ (reference sequence).

V gene TRBV6-5 combines with J gene TRBJ2-2; the match to TRBD2 covers 8 bases. The V gene end was trimmed by 6 bases and the J gene end by 4 bases; junction bases not matched to a gene: 7. The V gene's germline CDR1 is MNHEY and CDR2 SVGAGI. CDR3 length equals 15 residues. For the CDR3, the DNA is TGTGCCAGCAGCCTCACGGGAGGGATCACCGGGGAGCTGTTTTTT. Translating it yields CASSLTGGITGELFF.

This clone appeared a few times. This chain joins TRBV19 and TRBJ2-3; D gene unclear. From germline, CDR1 is LNHDA and CDR2 SQIVND (reference sequence). Trimming shortened V by 0 bases and J by 0 bases, and 13 bases separated the two germline ends. This CDR3 is 17 amino acids long. CDR3 in DNA: TGTGCCAGTAGTATAGATCGGTTTACGGTTAGCACAGATACGCAGTATTTT. Amino acids: CASSIDRFTVSTDTQYF.